Sequencing of this T cell receptor (beta chain) was carried out in a study of blood T cell repertoires in COVID-19 (dated by TCRdb to about 2020). For the wider study: Samples covering the acute and convalescent phases of COVID-19 were provided by collaborators in the United States, Italy and Spain. A freely available public database, intended as a resource for researchers studying the immune response to SARS-CoV-2, is where the repertoires were released. Where HLA class I and class II types were available, the types were taken from metadata supplied by the sample provider, not from assay-based typing. The samples were drawn from the first 160 participants of the ongoing ImmuneRACE study and from 1,254 subjects provided by 6 global collaborators. The material from the prospective study consisted of cDNA or gDNA derived from T cells, B-cell-depleted T cells, or PBMCs. The dataset comprised deeply sampled blood TCRbeta repertoires from subjects exposed to, actively infected with, or recovered from COVID-19. Nearly every sample came with metadata listing a de-identified subject ID, COVID-19 status, age in years and sex. Broader findings and caveats from the paper: The amount of clinical and demographic metadata varied by source and participant and was provided uncurated.

Sequences SGHTA (CDR1) and FQGTGA (CDR2) are obtained from the germline V gene. The CDR3 runs 15 amino acids, cysteine and phenylalanine included. Only the CDR3 region is kept as DNA, spanning 45 bases read in frame from base 1. For this chain, trimming is 5 bases at the V end and 3 bases at the J end, and the number of junction bases without a gene match is 8. Enrolling through a virtual design, the prospective study's participants ranged in age from about 18 to 89 years and lived across 24 United States geographic areas. To assign participants to cohorts, the prospective study relied on clinical history that participants themselves reported in a screening survey and a study questionnaire. In the prospective study, mobile phlebotomists collected whole blood, serum and a nasopharyngeal or oropharyngeal swab from each participant. Prospective study participants could optionally give additional blood draws and questionnaires over an approximately two-month period. Before DNA extraction, prospective study blood samples were shipped either frozen or at room temperature.

Comment on this clone: Its antigen remains unidentified. No much larger clonotype is one base removed from it; base qualities were not supplied.

The immunoSEQ Assay, a bias-controlled multiplex PCR, was used to amplify TCRbeta CDR3 regions from genomic DNA. Per the authors' processing: The number of nucleated cells in each sample was estimated from the amplification of reference gene primers within the assay. To quantify the absolute abundance of each unique TCRbeta CDR3 rearrangement, sequence reads were collapsed and filtered. Productive Simpson clonality was computed per sample as the square root of Simpson's diversity index over productive rearrangements. Here the immuneACCESS table is served through TCRdb, limited to in-frame sequences with V and J called. Missing clones are a known gap in these copies; in checked studies unresolved V genes cover under half, and the rest lacks a known reason. V and J calls and clone size are those listed in that table; D and trimming were worked out from the DNA. This sample holds approximately 290,000 clones; 90% were observed only once. The leading ten clones occupy 3.5% to 4.5% of the sample.

The sample consisted of PBMCs or T cells enriched from blood (not recorded which). The sequence came from a woman aged 18 to 35 with acute COVID-19. The chain is encoded by TRBV7-3 joined to TRBJ2-3, with 7 central nucleotides matching TRBD2. The CDR3 reads as follows: CASSPRRGGTDTQYF. The DNA is as follows: TGTGCCAGCAGCCCCCGGAGGGGAGGGACAGATACGCAGTATTTT.